The clone carrying this T cell receptor beta chain was seen many times. The target antigen is unknown. This CDR3 comprises 15 residues. V was shortened by 7 bases and J by 7 bases, with 20 bases between the two germline ends. MiXCR, run by TCRdb on the reads, gives a single entry per CDR3 protein. The repertoire consists of almost 550,000 distinct CDR3 sequences, with 16% occurring once and the leading ten covering more than 20%. This entry is derived from a study of T cell repertoires in cytomegalovirus infection. Study at large: Public TCR beta signatures were indicative of both CMV infection and a matching HLA type.

General study results and limits: CMV-specific HLA-C-restricted TCR beta clonotypes dominated the ex vivo response.

V is TRBV12-3 or TRBV12-4 and J is TRBJ2-1; D is unresolved. The source is a human donor in good health (CMV status not recorded). Some clones in this sample may be carry-over from other donors' samples. The sample comprised CD8+ T cells from PBMCs. CDR3 residues: CASNTPWPSGNEQFF. The CDR3 DNA reads TGTGCCAGCAACACCCCCTGGCCCTCGGGTAATGAGCAGTTCTTC.